This T cell receptor (beta chain) was obtained from a study of control samples from healthy donors and cancer patients. TCRdb's copy holds only in-frame clones and misses some; the assay was immunoSEQ multiplex PCR. Altogether approximately 150,000 clones are present, just over 85% being singletons, with the ten largest covering 1.7%. This clone came up once. This CDR3 contains 13 residues. V was clipped by 2 bases and J by 4 bases; unmatched bases: 1. Per germline, CDR1 GTSNPN and CDR2 SVGIG (reference sequence). Sequencing input: blood. The rearrangement links TRBV30 to TRBJ1-3; TRBD1 aligns across 8 bases. This sequence was found in a man aged 18 to 30 in good health. CDR3 sequence reads: CAWSPGGGNTIYF. As DNA, the CDR3 is TGTGCCTGGAGTCCAGGGGGCGGAAACACCATATATTTT.